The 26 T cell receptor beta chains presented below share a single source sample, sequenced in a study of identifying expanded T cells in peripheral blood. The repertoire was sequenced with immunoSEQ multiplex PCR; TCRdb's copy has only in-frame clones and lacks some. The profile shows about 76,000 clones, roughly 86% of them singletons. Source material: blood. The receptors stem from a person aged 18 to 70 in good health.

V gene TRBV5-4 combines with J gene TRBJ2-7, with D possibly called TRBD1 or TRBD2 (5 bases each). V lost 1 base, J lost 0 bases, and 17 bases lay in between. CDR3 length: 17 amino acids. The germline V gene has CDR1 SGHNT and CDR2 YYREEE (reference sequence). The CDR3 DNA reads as TGTGCCAGCAGCTTGTCGCCCCACGGGACCTCCTCCTACGAGCAGTACTTC. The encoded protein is CASSLSPHGTSSYEQYF. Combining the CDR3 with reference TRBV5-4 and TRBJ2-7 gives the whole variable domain ETGVTQSPTHLIKTRGQQVTLRCSSQSGHNTVSWYQQALGQGPQFIFQYYREEENGRGNFPPRFSGLQFPNYSSELNVNALELDDSALYLCASSLSPHGTSSYEQYFGPGTRLTVT.

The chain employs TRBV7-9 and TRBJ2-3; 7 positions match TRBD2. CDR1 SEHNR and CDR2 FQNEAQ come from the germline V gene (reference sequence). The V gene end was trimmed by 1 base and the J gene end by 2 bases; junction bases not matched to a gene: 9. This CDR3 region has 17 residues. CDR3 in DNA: TGTGCCAGCAGCTTAGATGAGACTAGCCCAAACACAGATACGCAGTATTTT. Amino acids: CASSLDETSPNTDTQYF.

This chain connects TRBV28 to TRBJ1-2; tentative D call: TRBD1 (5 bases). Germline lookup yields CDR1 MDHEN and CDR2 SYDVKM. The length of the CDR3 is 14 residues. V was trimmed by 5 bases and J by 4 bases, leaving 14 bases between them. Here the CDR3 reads CASSPAGTGYGYTF. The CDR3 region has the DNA TGTGCCAGCAGTCCGGCAGGGACGGGCTATGGCTACACCTTC.

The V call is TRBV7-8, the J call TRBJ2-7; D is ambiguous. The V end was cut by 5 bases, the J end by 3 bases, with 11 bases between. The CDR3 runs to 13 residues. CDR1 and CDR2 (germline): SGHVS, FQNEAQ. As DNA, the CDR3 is TGTGCCAGCAGCCCGAGCTGGAACTACGAGCAGTACTTC. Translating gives CASSPSWNYEQYF.

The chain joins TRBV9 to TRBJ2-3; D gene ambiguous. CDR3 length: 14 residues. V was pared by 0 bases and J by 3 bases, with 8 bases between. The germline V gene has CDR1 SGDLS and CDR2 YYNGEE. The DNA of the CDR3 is TGTGCCAGCAGCGTAGCACCAGATACAGATACGCAGTATTTT. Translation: CASSVAPDTDTQYF. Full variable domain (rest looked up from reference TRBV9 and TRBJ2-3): DSGVTQTPKHLITATGQRVTLRCSPRSGDLSVYWYQQSLDQGLQFLIQYYNGEERAKGNILERFSAQQFPDLHSELNLSSLELGDSALYFCASSVAPDTDTQYFGPGTRLTVL.

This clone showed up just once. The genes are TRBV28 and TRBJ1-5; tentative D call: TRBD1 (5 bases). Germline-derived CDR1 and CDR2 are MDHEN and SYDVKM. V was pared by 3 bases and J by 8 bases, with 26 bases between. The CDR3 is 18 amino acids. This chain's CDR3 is CASSFVLFERDGREPQHF. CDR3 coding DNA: TGTGCCAGCAGTTTCGTGCTATTTGAACGGGACGGTAGGGAGCCCCAGCATTTT.

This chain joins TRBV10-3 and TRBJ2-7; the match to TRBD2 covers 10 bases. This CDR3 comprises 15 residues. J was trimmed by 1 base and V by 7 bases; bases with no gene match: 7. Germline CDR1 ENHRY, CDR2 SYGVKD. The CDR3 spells CAIKRGLADSYEQYF. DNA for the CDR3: TGTGCCATCAAGAGAGGACTAGCGGATTCCTACGAGCAGTACTTC.

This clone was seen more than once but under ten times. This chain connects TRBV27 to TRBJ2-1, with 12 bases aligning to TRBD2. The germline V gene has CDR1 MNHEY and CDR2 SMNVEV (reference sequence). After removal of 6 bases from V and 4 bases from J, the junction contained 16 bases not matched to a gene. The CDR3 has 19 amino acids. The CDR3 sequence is CASSQNLAGGPVNYNEQFF. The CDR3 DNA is TGTGCCAGCAGCCAAAACCTAGCGGGAGGGCCAGTAAATTACAATGAGCAGTTCTTC.

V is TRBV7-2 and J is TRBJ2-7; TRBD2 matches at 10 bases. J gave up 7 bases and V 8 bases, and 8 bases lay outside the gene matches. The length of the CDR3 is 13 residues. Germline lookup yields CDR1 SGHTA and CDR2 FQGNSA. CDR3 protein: CASATSGAGEQYF. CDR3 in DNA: TGTGCCAGCGCCACTAGCGGGGCCGGGGAGCAGTACTTC. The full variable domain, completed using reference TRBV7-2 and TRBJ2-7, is GAGVSQSPSNKVTEKGKDVELRCDPISGHTALYWYRQSLGQGLEFLIYFQGNSAPDKSGLPSDRFSAERTGGSVSTLTIQRTQQEDSAVYLCASATSGAGEQYFGPGTRLTVT.

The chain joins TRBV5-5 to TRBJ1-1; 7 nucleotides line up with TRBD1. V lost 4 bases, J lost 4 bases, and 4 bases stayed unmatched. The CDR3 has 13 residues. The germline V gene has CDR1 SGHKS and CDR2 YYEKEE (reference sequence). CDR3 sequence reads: CASSPTGITEAFF. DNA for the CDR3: TGTGCCAGCAGCCCGACAGGGATCACTGAAGCTTTCTTT.

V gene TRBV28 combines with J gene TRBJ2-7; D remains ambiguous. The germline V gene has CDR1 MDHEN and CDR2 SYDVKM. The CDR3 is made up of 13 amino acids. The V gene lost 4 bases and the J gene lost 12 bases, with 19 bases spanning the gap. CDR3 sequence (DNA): TGTGCCAGCAGTTCCCCCAAGGCATCCACCGGGTACTTC. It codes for CASSSPKASTGYF.

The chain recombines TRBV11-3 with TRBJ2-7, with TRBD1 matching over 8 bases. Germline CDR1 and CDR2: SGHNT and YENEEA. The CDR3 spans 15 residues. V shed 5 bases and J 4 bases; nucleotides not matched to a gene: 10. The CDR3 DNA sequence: TGTGCCAGCAGCCCCCGGACAGGGCCCGCTTACGAGCAGTACTTC. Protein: CASSPRTGPAYEQYF. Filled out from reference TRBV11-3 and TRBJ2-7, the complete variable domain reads EAGVVQSPRYKIIEKKQPVAFWCNPISGHNTLYWYLQNLGQGPELLIRYENEEAVDDSQLPKDRFSAERLKGVDSTLKIQPAELGDSAVYLCASSPRTGPAYEQYFGPGTRLTVT.

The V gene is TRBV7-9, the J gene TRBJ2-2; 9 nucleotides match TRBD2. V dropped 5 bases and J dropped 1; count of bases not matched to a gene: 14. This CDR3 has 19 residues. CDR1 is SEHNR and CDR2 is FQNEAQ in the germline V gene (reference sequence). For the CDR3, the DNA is TGTGCCAGCAGCCACCGGACTAGCGTACTTAAAGGGAACACCGGGGAGCTGTTTTTT. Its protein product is CASSHRTSVLKGNTGELFF.

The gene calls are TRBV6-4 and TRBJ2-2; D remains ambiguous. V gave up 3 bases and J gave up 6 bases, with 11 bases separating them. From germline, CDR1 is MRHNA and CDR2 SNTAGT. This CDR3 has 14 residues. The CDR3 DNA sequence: TGTGCCAGCAGTGAGCTGGAATCCGCCGGGGAGCTGTTTTTT. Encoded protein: CASSELESAGELFF.

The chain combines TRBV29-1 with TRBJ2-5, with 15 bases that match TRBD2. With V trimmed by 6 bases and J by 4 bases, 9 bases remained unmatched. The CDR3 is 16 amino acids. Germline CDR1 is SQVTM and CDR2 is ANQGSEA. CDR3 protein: CSVVGLAGGLRETQYF. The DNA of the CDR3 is TGCAGCGTGGTTGGACTAGCGGGAGGGTTGAGAGAGACCCAGTACTTC.

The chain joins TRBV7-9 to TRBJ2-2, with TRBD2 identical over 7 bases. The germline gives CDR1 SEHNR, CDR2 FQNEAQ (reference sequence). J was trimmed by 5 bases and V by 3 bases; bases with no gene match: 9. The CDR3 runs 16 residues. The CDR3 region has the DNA TGTGCCAGCAGCTTGAGGGCGGGAGTAGAAACCGGGGAGCTGTTTTTT. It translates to CASSLRAGVETGELFF.

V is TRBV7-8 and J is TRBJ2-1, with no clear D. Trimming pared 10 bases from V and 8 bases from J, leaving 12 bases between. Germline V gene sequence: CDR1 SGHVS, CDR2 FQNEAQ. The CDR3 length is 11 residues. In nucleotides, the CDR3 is TGTGCCACCACTCTCGAATATGAGCAGTTCTTC. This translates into CATTLEYEQFF.

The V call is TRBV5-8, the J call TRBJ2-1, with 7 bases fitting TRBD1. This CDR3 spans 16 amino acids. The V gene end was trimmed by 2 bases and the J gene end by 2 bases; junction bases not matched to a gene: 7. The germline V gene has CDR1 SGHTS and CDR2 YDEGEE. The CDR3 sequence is CASSFQTGLTYNEQFF. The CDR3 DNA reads TGTGCCAGCAGCTTTCAGACAGGGTTAACCTACAATGAGCAGTTCTTC.

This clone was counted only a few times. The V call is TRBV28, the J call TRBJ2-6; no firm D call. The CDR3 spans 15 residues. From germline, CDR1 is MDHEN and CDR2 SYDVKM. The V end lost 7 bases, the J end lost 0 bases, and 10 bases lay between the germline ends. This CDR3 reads CASIPINSGANVLTF. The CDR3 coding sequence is TGTGCCAGCATCCCGATTAACTCTGGGGCCAACGTCCTGACTTTC.

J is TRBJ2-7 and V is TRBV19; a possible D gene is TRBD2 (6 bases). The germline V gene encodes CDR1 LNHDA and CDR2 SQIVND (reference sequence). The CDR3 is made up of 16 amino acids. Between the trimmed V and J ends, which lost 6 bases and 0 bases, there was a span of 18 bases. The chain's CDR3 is CASSTIKASDSYEQYF. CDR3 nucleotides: TGTGCCAGTAGCACCATAAAGGCTAGCGACTCCTACGAGCAGTACTTC.

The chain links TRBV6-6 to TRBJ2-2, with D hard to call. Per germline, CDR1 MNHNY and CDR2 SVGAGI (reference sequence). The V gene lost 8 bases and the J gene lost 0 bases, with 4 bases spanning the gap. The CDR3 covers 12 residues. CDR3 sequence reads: CASRSNTGELFF. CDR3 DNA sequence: TGTGCCAGCCGATCGAACACCGGGGAGCTGTTTTTT.

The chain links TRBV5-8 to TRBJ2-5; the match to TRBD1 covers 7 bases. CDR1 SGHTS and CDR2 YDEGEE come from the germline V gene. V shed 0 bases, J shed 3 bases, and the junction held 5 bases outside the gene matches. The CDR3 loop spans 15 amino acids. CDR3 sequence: CASSLAGTVEETQYF. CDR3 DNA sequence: TGTGCCAGCAGCTTGGCTGGGACAGTGGAAGAGACCCAGTACTTC.

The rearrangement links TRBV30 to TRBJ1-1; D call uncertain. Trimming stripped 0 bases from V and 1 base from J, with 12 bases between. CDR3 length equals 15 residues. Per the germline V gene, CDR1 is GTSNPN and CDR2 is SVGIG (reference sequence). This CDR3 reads CAWSVWRAGNTEAFF. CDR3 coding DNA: TGTGCCTGGAGTGTTTGGAGGGCCGGGAACACTGAAGCTTTCTTT.

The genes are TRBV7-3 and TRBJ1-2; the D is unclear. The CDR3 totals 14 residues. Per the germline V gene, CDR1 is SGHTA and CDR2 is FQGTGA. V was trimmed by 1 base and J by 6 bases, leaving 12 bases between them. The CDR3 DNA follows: TGTGCCAGCAGCTTAATGTCAGTGTCGAATGGCTACACCTTC. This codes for CASSLMSVSNGYTF.

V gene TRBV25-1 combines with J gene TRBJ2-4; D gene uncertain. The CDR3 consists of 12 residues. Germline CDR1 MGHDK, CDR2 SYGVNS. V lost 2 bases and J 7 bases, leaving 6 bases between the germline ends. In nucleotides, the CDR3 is TGTGCCAGCAGTGAAGAGGATAACATTCAGTACTTC. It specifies CASSEEDNIQYF.

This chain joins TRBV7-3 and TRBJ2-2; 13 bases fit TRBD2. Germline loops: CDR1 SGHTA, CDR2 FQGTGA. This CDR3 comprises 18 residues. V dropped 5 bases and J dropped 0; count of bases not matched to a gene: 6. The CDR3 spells CASSPKTSGRTNTGELFF. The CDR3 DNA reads TGTGCCAGCAGCCCGAAGACTAGCGGGAGGACGAACACCGGGGAGCTGTTTTTT.